The clone carrying this T cell receptor beta chain was observed a few times. TCRdb used MiXCR to reprocess the 5' RACE reads, holding one entry per CDR3 protein. The data contain 250,000 to 300,000 distinct CDR3 sequences, over 10% of them singletons. The data are from a study of T cells after yellow fever vaccination. Germline V gene data show CDR1 as LNHNV and CDR2 as YYDKDF (reference sequence). This CDR3 contains 14 residues. The V end was cut by 5 bases, the J end by 2 bases, with 11 bases between. The genes are TRBV15 and TRBJ2-3; D remains unclear. The sequences come from CD4+ T cells sorted from PBMCs, collected 45 days after the yellow fever booster vaccination. This sequence originates from a young man who received the YFV17D yellow fever vaccine. The CDR3 region has the DNA TGTGCCACCAGCGCACCCTTAAACACAGATACGCAGTATTTT. Protein sequence: CATSAPLNTDTQYF. The complete variable domain, with remaining parts taken from reference TRBV15 and TRBJ2-3, reads DAMVIQNPRYQVTQFGKPVTLSCSQTLNHNVMYWYQQKSSQAPKLLFHYYDKDFNNEADTPDNFQSRRPNTSFCFLDIRSPGLGDTAMYLCATSAPLNTDTQYFGPGTRLTVL.